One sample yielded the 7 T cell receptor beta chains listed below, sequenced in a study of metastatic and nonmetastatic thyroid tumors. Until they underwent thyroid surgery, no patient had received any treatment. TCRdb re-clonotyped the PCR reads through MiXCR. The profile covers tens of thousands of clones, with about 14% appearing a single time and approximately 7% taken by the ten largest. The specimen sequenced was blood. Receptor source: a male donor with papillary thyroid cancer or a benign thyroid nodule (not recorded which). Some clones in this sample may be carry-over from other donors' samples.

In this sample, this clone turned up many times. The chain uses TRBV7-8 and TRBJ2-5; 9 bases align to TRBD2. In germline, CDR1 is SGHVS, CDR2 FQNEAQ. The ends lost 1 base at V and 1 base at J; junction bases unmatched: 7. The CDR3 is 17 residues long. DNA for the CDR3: TGTGCCAGCAGCTTAGTAGCCCTAGCGGGGACCCAAGAGACCCAGTACTTC. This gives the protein CASSLVALAGTQETQYF.

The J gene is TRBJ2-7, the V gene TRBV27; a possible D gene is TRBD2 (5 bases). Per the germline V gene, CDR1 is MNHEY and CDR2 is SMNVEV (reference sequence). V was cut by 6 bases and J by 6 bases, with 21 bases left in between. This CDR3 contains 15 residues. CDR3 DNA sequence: TGTGCCAGCAGACATTTTGTGGGAGACCATCCCGAGCAGTACTTC. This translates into CASRHFVGDHPEQYF.

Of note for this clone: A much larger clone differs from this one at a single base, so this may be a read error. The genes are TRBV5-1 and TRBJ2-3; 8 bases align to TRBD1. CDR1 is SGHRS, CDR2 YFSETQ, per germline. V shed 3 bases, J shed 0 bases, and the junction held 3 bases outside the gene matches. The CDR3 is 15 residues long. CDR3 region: CASSSSGGSTDTQYF. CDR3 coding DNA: TGCGCCAGCAGCTCCTCAGGGGGCAGCACAGATACGCAGTATTTT.

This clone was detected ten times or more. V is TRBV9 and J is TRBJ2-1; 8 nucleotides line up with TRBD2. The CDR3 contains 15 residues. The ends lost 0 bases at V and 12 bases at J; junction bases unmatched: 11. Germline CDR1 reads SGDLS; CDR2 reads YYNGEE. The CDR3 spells CASSVEEDSGAGQFF. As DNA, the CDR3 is TGTGCCAGCAGCGTAGAGGAAGATAGCGGGGCTGGGCAGTTCTTC.

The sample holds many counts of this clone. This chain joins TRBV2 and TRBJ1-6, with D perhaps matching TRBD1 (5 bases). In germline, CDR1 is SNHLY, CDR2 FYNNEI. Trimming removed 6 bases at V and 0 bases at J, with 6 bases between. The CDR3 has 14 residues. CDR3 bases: TGTGCCAGCAGCCAGGGCTCCTATAATTCACCCCTCCACTTT. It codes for CASSQGSYNSPLHF. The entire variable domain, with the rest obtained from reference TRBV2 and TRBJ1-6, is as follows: EPEVTQTPSHQVTQMGQEVILRCVPISNHLYFYWYRQILGQKVEFLVSFYNNEISEKSEIFDDQFSVERPDGSNFTLKIRSTKLEDSAMYFCASSQGSYNSPLHFGNGTRLTVT.

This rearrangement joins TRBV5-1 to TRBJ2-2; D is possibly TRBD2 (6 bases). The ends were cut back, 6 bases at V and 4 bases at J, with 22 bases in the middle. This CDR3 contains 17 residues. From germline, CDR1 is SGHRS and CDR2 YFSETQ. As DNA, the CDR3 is TGCGCCAGCATCTTTTTTGTAGTAAGCGGGCCCACCGGGGAGCTGTTTTTT. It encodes CASIFFVVSGPTGELFF.

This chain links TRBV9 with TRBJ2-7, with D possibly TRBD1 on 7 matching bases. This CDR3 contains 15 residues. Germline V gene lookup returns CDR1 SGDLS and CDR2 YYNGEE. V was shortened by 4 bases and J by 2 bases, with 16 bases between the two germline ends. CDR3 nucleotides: TGTGCCAGCAGCCCGCTTCCCAGGGGGGCCTACGAGCAGTACTTC. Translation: CASSPLPRGAYEQYF.